These T cell receptor beta chains were read from a single sample in a study of blood T cells in healthy people across ages. TCRdb re-analysed the 5' RACE reads in MiXCR, keeping a single row per CDR3 protein. The sample lists about 1.8 million distinct CDR3 sequences; just under 50% were seen once. Material for sequencing was blood. Every receptor here comes from a woman aged 40 to 55 in good health. CDR3s include the opening cysteine and the closing phenylalanine or tryptophan. The order of the fields is D gene, V gene, clone size, J gene, CDR3 DNA, CDR3 protein. D genes are given only for firm matches. Rows may omit the clone size; those that give it use once, few, many or a size class.

d_gene: NA; v_gene: TRBV9; abundance: many; j_gene: TRBJ2-1; CDR3nt: TGTGCCAGCAGCGTAGGGGCAGGGGCCTACAATGAGCAGTTCTTC; CDR3aa: CASSVGAGAYNEQFF
d_gene: NA; v_gene: TRBV6-2/TRBV6-3; abundance: few; j_gene: TRBJ2-5; CDR3nt: TGTGCCAGCAACCAAGGGATAATGTGGGAGACCCAGTACTTC; CDR3aa: CASNQGIMWETQYF
d_gene: TRBD1; v_gene: TRBV12-3/TRBV12-4; abundance: many; j_gene: TRBJ1-2; CDR3nt: TGTGCCAGCGCGCCACAGGGGGCGTCTCGTTATGGCTACACCTTC; CDR3aa: CASAPQGASRYGYTF
d_gene: NA; v_gene: TRBV28; abundance: few; j_gene: TRBJ2-7; CDR3nt: TGTGCCAGCAGTCCACGATCCCTCTCCTACGAGCAGTACTTC; CDR3aa: CASSPRSLSYEQYF
d_gene: NA; v_gene: TRBV6-5; abundance: NA; j_gene: TRBJ2-1; CDR3nt: TGTGCCAGCAGTTACCTGTTGGCGGGGACTTCCTACAATGAGCAGTTTTTC; CDR3aa: CASSYLLAGTSYNEQFF
d_gene: NA; v_gene: TRBV5-1; abundance: NA; j_gene: TRBJ2-7; CDR3nt: TGCGCCAGCAGCGGATGGACAGTTCTCAAAGGCTACGAGCAGTACTTC; CDR3aa: CASSGWTVLKGYEQYF
d_gene: NA; v_gene: TRBV20-1; abundance: NA; j_gene: TRBJ1-6; CDR3nt: TGCAGTGCTAGGGTCGGAGCGAATTCACCCCTCCACTTT; CDR3aa: CSARVGANSPLHF
d_gene: NA; v_gene: TRBV6-6; abundance: few; j_gene: TRBJ2-7; CDR3nt: TGTGCCAGCAGTTATGCACCCGGACCCTACGAGCAGTACTTC; CDR3aa: CASSYAPGPYEQYF
d_gene: NA; v_gene: TRBV20-1; abundance: NA; j_gene: TRBJ1-1; CDR3nt: TGCAGTGCTAGGGACGTACGAGCGAACACTGAAGCTTTCTTT; CDR3aa: CSARDVRANTEAFF
d_gene: NA; v_gene: TRBV21-1; abundance: NA; j_gene: TRBJ2-5; CDR3nt: TGTGCCAGCAGCAAACTCCTGTCCCAAGAGACCCAGTACTTC; CDR3aa: CASSKLLSQETQYF
d_gene: TRBD2; v_gene: TRBV28; abundance: NA; j_gene: TRBJ2-7; CDR3nt: TGTGCCAGCAGTTTAGTTAGCGGGGGGATCTACGAGCAGTACTTC; CDR3aa: CASSLVSGGIYEQYF
d_gene: NA; v_gene: TRBV12-3/TRBV12-4; abundance: few; j_gene: TRBJ2-4; CDR3nt: TGTGCCAGCAGTTTAAGGGAAAAGGTTGACATTCAGTACTTC; CDR3aa: CASSLREKVDIQYF
d_gene: NA; v_gene: TRBV5-5; abundance: NA; j_gene: TRBJ1-1; CDR3nt: TGTGCCAGCAGCCACGGACAGTTGAACACTGAAGCTTTCTTT; CDR3aa: CASSHGQLNTEAFF
d_gene: TRBD1; v_gene: TRBV6-2/TRBV6-3; abundance: NA; j_gene: TRBJ1-2; CDR3nt: TGTGCCAGCACTTTTCGCGTCCGTCCGGGACAGAAGAATGGCTACACCTTC; CDR3aa: CASTFRVRPGQKNGYTF
d_gene: NA; v_gene: TRBV12-5; abundance: few; j_gene: TRBJ2-1; CDR3nt: TGTGCTAGTGGTTTGGTAAATGGGAATGAGCAGTTCTTC; CDR3aa: CASGLVNGNEQFF
d_gene: NA; v_gene: TRBV20-1; abundance: NA; j_gene: TRBJ1-6; CDR3nt: TGCAGTGCTAGAGATCGAAGGCAGGGCTATTCACCCCTCCACTTT; CDR3aa: CSARDRRQGYSPLHF
d_gene: NA; v_gene: TRBV12-5; abundance: few; j_gene: TRBJ2-5; CDR3nt: TGTGCTAGTGGCCAACAAGAGACCCAGTACTTC; CDR3aa: CASGQQETQYF
d_gene: NA; v_gene: TRBV7-6; abundance: NA; j_gene: TRBJ1-2; CDR3nt: TGTGCCAGCAGCTTAGCGGCGGGGGGCTCGGATGGCTACACCTTC; CDR3aa: CASSLAAGGSDGYTF
d_gene: NA; v_gene: TRBV4-3; abundance: NA; j_gene: TRBJ2-7; CDR3nt: TGCGCCAGCAGCCAAGCGGGACTTCCCTCCTACGAGCAGTACTTC; CDR3aa: CASSQAGLPSYEQYF
d_gene: NA; v_gene: TRBV7-9; abundance: NA; j_gene: TRBJ1-2; CDR3nt: TGTGCCAGCAGCCCTGACAGGATTAGCTACACCTTC; CDR3aa: CASSPDRISYTF
d_gene: NA; v_gene: TRBV13; abundance: NA; j_gene: TRBJ2-7; CDR3nt: TGTGCCAGCAGGGCTTCGGATAAGGGGAAGTACGAGCAGTACTTC; CDR3aa: CASRASDKGKYEQYF
d_gene: NA; v_gene: TRBV7-2; abundance: many; j_gene: TRBJ2-7; CDR3nt: TGTGCCAGCAGCCCGGACGCATTCTCCTACGAGCAGTACTTC; CDR3aa: CASSPDAFSYEQYF
d_gene: NA; v_gene: TRBV20-1; abundance: NA; j_gene: TRBJ2-1; CDR3nt: TGCAGTGCCCCGGACAGCCGAAGGAACAATGAGCAGTTCTTC; CDR3aa: CSAPDSRRNNEQFF
d_gene: TRBD1; v_gene: TRBV12-5; abundance: NA; j_gene: TRBJ1-5; CDR3nt: TGTGCTAGTGTCGCAGGGGGGGTCAATCAGCCCCAGCATTTT; CDR3aa: CASVAGGVNQPQHF
d_gene: TRBD2; v_gene: TRBV20-1; abundance: NA; j_gene: TRBJ2-7; CDR3nt: TGCAGTGCTACCCAAAGCGGGGGGGCCTACAATGAGCAGTACTTC; CDR3aa: CSATQSGGAYNEQYF
d_gene: NA; v_gene: TRBV4-2; abundance: once; j_gene: TRBJ1-2; CDR3nt: TGTGCCAGCAGCCAAGATAAGGAGGGGCGGGCTGGTGGCTACACCTTC; CDR3aa: CASSQDKEGRAGGYTF
d_gene: TRBD1; v_gene: TRBV6-5; abundance: NA; j_gene: TRBJ2-2; CDR3nt: TGTGCCAGCAGTTACCTCACAGGGGGCAGTGGTACCGGGGAGCTGTTTTTT; CDR3aa: CASSYLTGGSGTGELFF
d_gene: NA; v_gene: TRBV29-1; abundance: NA; j_gene: TRBJ2-5; CDR3nt: TGCAGCGTTGTAGGCACAGTGCGGGGAGGAGAGACCCAGTACTTC; CDR3aa: CSVVGTVRGGETQYF
d_gene: TRBD1; v_gene: TRBV11-2; abundance: NA; j_gene: TRBJ2-6; CDR3nt: TGTGCCAGCAGCTTAGTTCAGGACAGGGAAACTGACTCTGGGGCCAACGTCCTGACTTTC; CDR3aa: CASSLVQDRETDSGANVLTF
d_gene: NA; v_gene: TRBV6-5; abundance: NA; j_gene: TRBJ1-4; CDR3nt: TGTGCCAGCAGTTACCTTACAGGGATAGGTGAAAAACTGTTTTTT; CDR3aa: CASSYLTGIGEKLFF
d_gene: TRBD1; v_gene: TRBV12-3/TRBV12-4; abundance: few; j_gene: TRBJ2-3; CDR3nt: TGTGCCAGCAGTTTAGGTGGACAGGTCGCAGATACGCAGTATTTT; CDR3aa: CASSLGGQVADTQYF
d_gene: NA; v_gene: TRBV12-3/TRBV12-4; abundance: NA; j_gene: TRBJ2-3; CDR3nt: TGTGCCTGCAGATGGAGGGTGGGCACAGATACGCAGTATTTT; CDR3aa: CACRWRVGTDTQYF
d_gene: NA; v_gene: TRBV7-9; abundance: NA; j_gene: TRBJ2-7; CDR3nt: TGTGCCAGCAGCTTATTTGAAGGTGGGATCAGCTCCTACGAGCAGTACTTC; CDR3aa: CASSLFEGGISSYEQYF
d_gene: NA; v_gene: TRBV29-1; abundance: NA; j_gene: TRBJ2-3; CDR3nt: TGCAGCGTTGATCTCCTCAGGAGAAGCACAGATACGCAGTATTTT; CDR3aa: CSVDLLRRSTDTQYF
d_gene: NA; v_gene: TRBV7-2; abundance: few; j_gene: TRBJ2-7; CDR3nt: TGTGCCAGCAGCTTAGGGGCTGTTCCCACCTACGAGCAGTACTTC; CDR3aa: CASSLGAVPTYEQYF
d_gene: TRBD2; v_gene: TRBV4-2; abundance: NA; j_gene: TRBJ2-7; CDR3nt: TGTGCCAGCAGCCAAGAAAGTGTGCGGGGGAACTCCTACGAGCAGTACTTC; CDR3aa: CASSQESVRGNSYEQYF
d_gene: TRBD1; v_gene: TRBV10-2; abundance: NA; j_gene: TRBJ1-2; CDR3nt: TGCGCCAGCAGTGAGTCGACAGGGCATGGCTACACCTTC; CDR3aa: CASSESTGHGYTF
d_gene: NA; v_gene: TRBV20-1; abundance: few; j_gene: TRBJ2-7; CDR3nt: TGCAGTGCTAGTTACAGGGTGGGATCCTACGAGCAGTACTTC; CDR3aa: CSASYRVGSYEQYF
d_gene: NA; v_gene: TRBV15; abundance: NA; j_gene: TRBJ1-4; CDR3nt: TGTGCCACCAGCAGACGGGGGGCTAGGGAAAAACTGTTTTTT; CDR3aa: CATSRRGAREKLFF
d_gene: TRBD2; v_gene: TRBV29-1; abundance: many; j_gene: TRBJ2-5; CDR3nt: TGCAGCGTGTCGCCGGGACTAGGGGAGCGGGAGACCCAGTACTTC; CDR3aa: CSVSPGLGERETQYF
d_gene: NA; v_gene: TRBV7-2; abundance: NA; j_gene: TRBJ2-7; CDR3nt: TGTGCCAGCAGCTTAGGACGCGTGGACGAGCAGTACTTC; CDR3aa: CASSLGRVDEQYF
d_gene: NA; v_gene: TRBV4-2; abundance: NA; j_gene: TRBJ1-1; CDR3nt: TGTGCCAGCAGCCCCCGGACAGTACCTCAGAACACTGAAGCTTTCTTT; CDR3aa: CASSPRTVPQNTEAFF
d_gene: TRBD2; v_gene: TRBV5-1; abundance: NA; j_gene: TRBJ2-3; CDR3nt: TGCGCCAGCAGCTTGGTGTTAGCGGGGGGGTCAGATACGCAGTATTTT; CDR3aa: CASSLVLAGGSDTQYF